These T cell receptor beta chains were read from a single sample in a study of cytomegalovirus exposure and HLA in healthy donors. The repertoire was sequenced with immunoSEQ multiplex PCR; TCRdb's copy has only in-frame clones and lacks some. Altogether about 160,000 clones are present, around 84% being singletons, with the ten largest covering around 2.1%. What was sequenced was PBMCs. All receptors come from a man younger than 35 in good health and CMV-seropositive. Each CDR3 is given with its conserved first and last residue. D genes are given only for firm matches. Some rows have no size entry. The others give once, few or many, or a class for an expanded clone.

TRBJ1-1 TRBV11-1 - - TGTGCCAGCAGCTTAGTAGTCATGAACACTGAAGCTTTCTTT CASSLVVMNTEAFF
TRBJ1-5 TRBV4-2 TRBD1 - TGTGCCAGCAGCCAAGATGGCTGGGGCAGGGGGAGAAGCAATCAGCCCCAGCATTTT CASSQDGWGRGRSNQPQHF
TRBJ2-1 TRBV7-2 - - TGTGCCAGCAGCTTAGCGGGGGGAGCGCGGGATGAGCAGTTCTTC CASSLAGGARDEQFF
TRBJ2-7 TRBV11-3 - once TGTGCCAGCAGCCTTGACACGTACGAGCAGTACTTC CASSLDTYEQYF
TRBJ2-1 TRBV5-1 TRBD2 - TGCGCCAGCAGCCCTATCGGTAGCGGGGCTTACAATGAGCAGTTCTTC CASSPIGSGAYNEQFF
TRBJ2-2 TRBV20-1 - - TGCAGTGCTCCCCTAGCCGGGGAGCTGTTTTTT CSAPLAGELFF
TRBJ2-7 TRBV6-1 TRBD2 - TGTGCCAGCAGTGGGGGGGGAAGCTCCTACGAGCAGTACTTC CASSGGGSSYEQYF
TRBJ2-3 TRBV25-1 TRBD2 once TGTGCCAGCAGTGAATGGGGGGGAGCTAGCACAGATACGCAGTATTTT CASSEWGGASTDTQYF
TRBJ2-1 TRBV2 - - TGTGCCAGCAACCGGGATGAGCAGTTCTTC CASNRDEQFF
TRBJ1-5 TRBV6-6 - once TGTGCCAGCAGCCGCGATCAGCCCCAGCATTTT CASSRDQPQHF
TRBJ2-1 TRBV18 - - TGTGCCAGCTCACCACCAACAGGTTACAATGAGCAGTTCTTC CASSPPTGYNEQFF
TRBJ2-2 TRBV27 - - TGTGCCAGCAGGCTATATGCCACCGGGGAGCTGTTTTTT CASRLYATGELFF
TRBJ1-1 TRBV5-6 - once TGTGCCAGCGGATACTTGGAGAGGTACACTGAAGCTTTCTTT CASGYLERYTEAFF
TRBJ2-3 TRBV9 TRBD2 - TGTGCCAGCAGCCCTCTCGGGGGGTCGTCTAGCACAGATACGCAGTATTTT CASSPLGGSSSTDTQYF
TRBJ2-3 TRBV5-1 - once TGCGCCAGCAGCCTCCGGGCAGATACGCAGTATTTT CASSLRADTQYF
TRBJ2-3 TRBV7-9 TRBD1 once TGTGCCAGCAGCGGCCGGGACAGCGCGCAAGATACGCAGTATTTT CASSGRDSAQDTQYF
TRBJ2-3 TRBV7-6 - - TGTGCCAGCAGCCTCAGAACGGGGATCAGCACAGATACGCAGTATTTT CASSLRTGISTDTQYF
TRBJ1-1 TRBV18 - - TGTGCCAGCTCACCAATGACAGTTGAAGCTTTCTTT CASSPMTVEAFF
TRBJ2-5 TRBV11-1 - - TGTGCCAGCAGCGGCTGGGGACTGGAAGAGACCCAGTACTTC CASSGWGLEETQYF
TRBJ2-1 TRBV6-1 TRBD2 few TGTGCCAGCAGTGTTACTAGCGGGGGTCTTAGCTCCTACAATGAGCAGTTCTTC CASSVTSGGLSSYNEQFF
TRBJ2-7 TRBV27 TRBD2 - TGTGCCAGCAGTTTTCGCGGGGGGTCATACGAGCAGTACTTC CASSFRGGSYEQYF
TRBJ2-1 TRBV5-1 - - TGCGCCAGCAGCCCGAGCCAAATGACTAGTCCCAATGAGCAGTTCTTC CASSPSQMTSPNEQFF
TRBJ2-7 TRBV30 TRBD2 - TGTGCCTGGGGAATGAGCGGGGGGGCCTACGAGCAGTACTTC CAWGMSGGAYEQYF
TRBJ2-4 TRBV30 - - TGTGCCTGGAGTCCCATGGGGCGGCCTCTGTACTTC CAWSPMGRPLYF
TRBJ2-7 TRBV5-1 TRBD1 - TGCGCCAGCAGCGCCACCCCGGGACAGGGGTCCTACGAGCAGTACTTC CASSATPGQGSYEQYF
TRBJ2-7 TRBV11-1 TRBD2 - TGTGCCAGCAGCCCCCTCACTAGCGGGGGGACCCGATACTCCTACGAGCAGTACTTC CASSPLTSGGTRYSYEQYF
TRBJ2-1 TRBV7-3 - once TGTGCCAGCAGCTTAAATGGAGCGGGCAGGGGGTACAATGAGCAGTTCTTC CASSLNGAGRGYNEQFF
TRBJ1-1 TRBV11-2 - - TGTGCCAGCAGCTGGGGACACATGAACACTGAAGCTTTCTTT CASSWGHMNTEAFF
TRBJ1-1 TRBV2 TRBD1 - TGTGCCAGCAGTCGCGGGACAGGGGGGGTCGACGCTTTCTTT CASSRGTGGVDAFF
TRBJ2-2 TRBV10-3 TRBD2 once TGTGCCATCAGTGAGATGGCGGGGGGGGCCGGGGAGCTGTTTTTT CAISEMAGGAGELFF
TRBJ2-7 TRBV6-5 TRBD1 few TGTGCCAGCAGTCGGGACAGACTCTCCTACGAGCAGTACTTC CASSRDRLSYEQYF
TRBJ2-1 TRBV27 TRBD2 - TGTGCCAGCTCCCCGGGTGGCGGGGGGTTGTATGAGCAGTTCTTC CASSPGGGGLYEQFF
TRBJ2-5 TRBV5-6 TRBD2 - TGTGCCAGCAGCCCGGGACTAGCGGCACCCGGAGAGACCCAGTACTTC CASSPGLAAPGETQYF
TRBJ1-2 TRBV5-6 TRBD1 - TGTGCCAGCAGCCGGGGCGGGACAGGGGCTATCTGGTATGGCTACACCTTC CASSRGGTGAIWYGYTF
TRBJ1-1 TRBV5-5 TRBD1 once TGTGCCAGCAGCTTGGATAGCAGGGGGCTTAACACTGAAGCTTTCTTT CASSLDSRGLNTEAFF
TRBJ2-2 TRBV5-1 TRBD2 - TGCGCCAGCAGCTTGGCTCTAGCGGGGAACACCGGGGAGCTGTTTTTT CASSLALAGNTGELFF
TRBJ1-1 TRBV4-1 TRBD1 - TGCGCCAGCAGCCGACAGGGGGTATCGGACACTGAAGCTTTCTTT CASSRQGVSDTEAFF
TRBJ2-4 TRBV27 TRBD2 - TGTGCCAGCAGTCGGACTAGCGGGGGGGCCTACATTCAGTACTTC CASSRTSGGAYIQYF
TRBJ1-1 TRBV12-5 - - TGTGCTAGTGGTTTGGAGGGCCGGGGTGCTGAAGCTTTCTTT CASGLEGRGAEAFF
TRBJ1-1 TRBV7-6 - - TGTGCCAGCAGCCGGACAGAAACAGTCACTGAAGCTTTCTTT CASSRTETVTEAFF
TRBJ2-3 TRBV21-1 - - TGTGCCAGCAGCAAAATAGCGGGGGAGACAGATACGCAGTATTTT CASSKIAGETDTQYF